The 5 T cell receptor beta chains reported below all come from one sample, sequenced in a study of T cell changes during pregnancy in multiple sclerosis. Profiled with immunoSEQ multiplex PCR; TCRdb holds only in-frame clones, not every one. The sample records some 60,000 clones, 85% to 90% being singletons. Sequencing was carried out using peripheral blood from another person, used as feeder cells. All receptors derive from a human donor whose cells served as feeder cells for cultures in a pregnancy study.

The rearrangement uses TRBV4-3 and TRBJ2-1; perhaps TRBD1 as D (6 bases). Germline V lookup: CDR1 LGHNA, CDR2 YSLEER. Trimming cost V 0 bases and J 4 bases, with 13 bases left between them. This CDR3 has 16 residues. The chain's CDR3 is CASSQELGDTYNEQFF. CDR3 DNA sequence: TGCGCCAGCAGCCAAGAGCTGGGGGACACTTACAATGAGCAGTTCTTC.

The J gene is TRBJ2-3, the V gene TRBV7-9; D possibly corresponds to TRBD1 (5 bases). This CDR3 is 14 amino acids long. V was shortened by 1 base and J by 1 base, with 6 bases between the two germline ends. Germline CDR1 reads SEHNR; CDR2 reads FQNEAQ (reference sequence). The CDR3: CASSLVGGTDTQYF. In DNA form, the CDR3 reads TGTGCCAGCAGCTTAGTAGGGGGCACAGATACGCAGTATTTT.

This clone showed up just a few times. The CDR3 sequence is CASSYRLTEPQVEQYF. CDR3 nucleotides: TGTGCCAGCAGTTACCGCCTGACAGAACCACAAGTCGAGCAGTACTTC. The gene calls are TRBV6-5 and TRBJ2-7, with D tentatively TRBD1 (5 bases). The CDR3 consists of 16 residues. V was shortened by 2 bases and J by 6 bases, with 20 bases between the two germline ends. Germline loops: CDR1 MNHEY, CDR2 SVGAGI.

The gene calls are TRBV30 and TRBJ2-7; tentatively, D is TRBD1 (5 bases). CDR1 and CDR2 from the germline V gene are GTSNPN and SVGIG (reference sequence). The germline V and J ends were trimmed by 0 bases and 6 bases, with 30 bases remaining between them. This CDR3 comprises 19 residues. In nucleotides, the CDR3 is TGTGCCTGGAGTGTACCCGGACATTACTACTACTACTACTTGAGCGAGCAGTACTTC. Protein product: CAWSVPGHYYYYYLSEQYF.

The CDR3 is CASSQGTGPYEQYF. The CDR3 nucleotides read TGTGCCAGCAGCCAGGGGACAGGACCCTACGAGCAGTACTTC. This chain connects TRBV7-6 to TRBJ2-7; 8 bases agree with TRBD1. The germline CDR1 and CDR2 sequences are SGHVS and FNYEAQ. The junction had 5 bases not matched to a gene; V was cut back by 5 bases and J by 2 bases. This CDR3 is 14 amino acids long. Filled out from reference TRBV7-6 and TRBJ2-7, the complete variable domain reads GAGVSQSPRYKVTKRGQDVALRCDPISGHVSLYWYRQALGQGPEFLTYFNYEAQQDKSGLPNDRFSAERPEGSISTLTIQRTEQRDSAMYRCASSQGTGPYEQYFGPGTRLTVT.